The 23 T cell receptor beta chains below were found in one sample sequenced in a study of regulatory T cells in long-lasting Graves disease. Construction of the TCR beta libraries employed iRepertoire HTBI primers in conjunction with Arm-PCR of CDR3 regions. TCRdb ran MiXCR on the multiplex PCR reads and lists one entry per CDR3 protein. The sample records hundreds of thousands of distinct CDR3 sequences, more than 10% being singletons. Time point described: newly diagnosed GD, antithyroid drugs for less than 3 months. From RNA extracted from PBMCs, the TCR library was made. This sample was also put to use in a study of T cells in Graves' hyperthyroidism and ophthalmopathy.

Material: peripheral blood mononuclear cells (PBMCs), obtained at new diagnosis, from a patient treated with antithyroid drugs. The source is a woman aged 25 to 39 with Graves disease.

In its sample, this clonotype was seen many times. The gene calls are TRBV11-2 and TRBJ2-1; 14 nucleotides match TRBD2. The CDR3 contains 17 residues. J gave up 2 bases and V 0 bases, and 0 bases lay outside the gene matches. Per the germline V gene, CDR1 is SGHAT and CDR2 is FQNNGV. CDR3: CASSLEGLAGAYNEQFF. CDR3 DNA: TGTGCCAGCAGCTTAGAGGGACTAGCGGGGGCCTACAATGAGCAGTTCTTC.

This clonotype was seen many times. The CDR3 sequence is CASSSLAGGSYEQYF. Here the CDR3 DNA reads TGTGCCAGCAGCTCACTAGCGGGAGGTAGCTACGAGCAGTACTTC. The chain joins TRBV13 to TRBJ2-7, with 12 nucleotides matching TRBD2. The germline V gene encodes CDR1 PRHDT and CDR2 FYEKMQ (reference sequence). The CDR3 is made up of 15 amino acids. V lost 4 bases, J lost 3 bases, and 4 bases stayed unmatched.

This clonotype was picked up many times. The rearrangement uses TRBV20-1 and TRBJ1-2, with TRBD1 identical over 8 bases. Germline lookup yields CDR1 DFQATT and CDR2 SNEGSKA (reference sequence). This CDR3 has 13 amino acids. In DNA, the CDR3 is TGCAGGGTGCAAGGACAGGGACTCATAGGCTACACCTTC. It translates to CRVQGQGLIGYTF.

The chain links TRBV7-2 to TRBJ2-7, with 8 bases matching TRBD2. After removal of 5 bases from V and 4 bases from J, the junction contained 10 bases not matched to a gene. Germline CDR1 SGHTA, CDR2 FQGNSA. The CDR3 sequence is 15 residues long. The CDR3, as DNA: TGTGCCAGCAGCCCCTGGGCTAGCGGGCCTTACGAGCAGTACTTC. Amino acids: CASSPWASGPYEQYF.

This clonotype occurred many times. The CDR3 loop is CASSLRRYEQYF. The DNA of the CDR3 is TGTGCCAGCAGTTTACGGCGCTACGAGCAGTACTTC. The chain has TRBV28 and TRBJ2-7; no firm D call. The germline gives CDR1 MDHEN, CDR2 SYDVKM. V was cut by 2 bases and J by 3 bases, with 5 bases left in between. This CDR3 is built from 12 residues.

Ten or more counts support this clonotype. This chain joins TRBV27 and TRBJ2-3, with a tentative D call TRBD1 (6 bases). The CDR3 sequence is 16 residues long. The V gene's germline CDR1 is MNHEY and CDR2 SMNVEV (reference sequence). The germline V and J ends were trimmed by 1 base and 6 bases, with 17 bases remaining between them. The CDR3 is CASSLLASTGPDTQYF. The DNA for the CDR3 is TGTGCCAGCAGTTTATTGGCTTCTACAGGGCCCGATACGCAGTATTTT.

Comments on this clonotype: A much larger clone sits a single nucleotide away, making a read error possible. V usage is TRBV15 and J usage is TRBJ2-1, with D hard to call. CDR1 is LNHNV and CDR2 is YYDKDF in the germline V gene (reference sequence). The CDR3 consists of 14 residues. V was cut by 0 bases and J by 7 bases, with 10 bases left in between. The CDR3 is CATSRDGPSNEQFF. The CDR3 DNA is TGTGCCACCAGCAGAGATGGACCATCAAATGAGCAGTTCTTC.

This clonotype was recorded at least ten times. The V gene is TRBV29-1, the J gene TRBJ2-1; the D is unclear. CDR1 is SQVTM and CDR2 is ANQGSEA in the germline V gene. Trimming left V 0 bases short and J 6 bases short, with 9 bases between. The CDR3 spans 13 residues. The CDR3 region is CSVEDLTGNEQFF. The CDR3, as DNA: TGCAGCGTTGAAGACCTAACGGGCAATGAGCAGTTCTTC.

The chain is built from TRBV7-2 and TRBJ2-3, with D perhaps matching TRBD2 (6 bases). The J call may be mistaken, given a closer DNA end match to TRBJ2-5. Germline assignment: CDR1 SGHTA and CDR2 FQGNSA. This CDR3 has 13 residues. The CDR3 nucleotides are TGTGCCAGCAGCTTAGTAGGGGATAGCGGCCAGTACTTC. Amino acids: CASSLVGDSGQYF.

There are many counts of this clonotype. The chain joins TRBV11-2 to TRBJ2-4; tentatively, D is TRBD1 (5 bases). The germline V gene encodes CDR1 SGHAT and CDR2 FQNNGV. V was cut by 3 bases and J by 0 bases, with 9 bases left in between. The CDR3 spans 15 residues. CDR3 sequence: CASSFETVAKNIQYF. The CDR3 bases are TGTGCCAGCAGCTTCGAGACAGTAGCCAAAAACATTCAGTACTTC. The complete variable domain, with remaining parts taken from reference TRBV11-2 and TRBJ2-4, reads EAGVAQSPRYKIIEKRQSVAFWCNPISGHATLYWYQQILGQGPKLLIQFQNNGVVDDSQLPKDRFSAERLKGVDSTLKIQPAKLEDSAVYLCASSFETVAKNIQYFGAGTRLSVL.

The V and J genes are TRBV19 and TRBJ2-7; possible D gene TRBD1, 6 bases. Germline V gives CDR1 LNHDA, CDR2 SQIVND (reference sequence). Trimming cost V 5 bases and J 1 base, with 15 bases left between them. The CDR3 consists of 15 residues. CDR3 loop: CASSRLQGTSYEQYF. The CDR3 DNA sequence: TGTGCCAGTAGTCGCCTCCAAGGGACATCCTACGAGCAGTACTTC.

This clonotype was counted at least ten times. The gene calls are TRBV3-1 and TRBJ2-5; 7 bases are a match to TRBD2. J lost 1 base, V lost 2 bases, and 7 bases had no gene match. The CDR3 has 16 amino acids. Germline-derived CDR1 and CDR2 are LGHDT and YNNKEL (reference sequence). The CDR3 protein is CASSQTGREFQETQYF. CDR3 DNA: TGTGCCAGCAGCCAAACTGGGAGGGAATTCCAAGAGACCCAGTACTTC.

In the case of this clonotype: The CDR3 end shows no conserved phenylalanine or tryptophan, and so a read error is likely. The chain employs TRBV3-1 and TRBJ1-2; no clear D gene. This CDR3 is built from 11 residues. Germline loops: CDR1 LGHDT, CDR2 YNNKEL (reference sequence). V lost 3 bases and J lost 7, with 6 bases in between. CDR3 DNA sequence: TGTGCCAGCAGCCAGGGCGGTGGCTACACCTCC. Encoded protein: CASSQGGGYTS.

This clonotype was observed many times. The genes are TRBV24-1 and TRBJ1-2; D is uncertain. Germline CDR1 KGHDR, CDR2 SFDVKD. The ends were cut back, 4 bases at V and 3 bases at J, with 5 bases in the middle. The CDR3 spans 12 residues. For the CDR3, the DNA is TGTGCCACCAGTGAGGCAGACTATGGCTACACCTTC. This translates into CATSEADYGYTF.

This clonotype was counted many times. The chain combines TRBV7-9 with TRBJ2-1; tentative D call: TRBD2 (6 bases). Trimming removed 2 bases at V and 8 bases at J, with 16 bases between. This CDR3 spans 15 amino acids. Germline V gene lookup returns CDR1 SEHNR and CDR2 FQNEAQ (reference sequence). The CDR3 protein is CASSLSLARVHEQFF. In DNA form, the CDR3 reads TGTGCCAGCAGCTTATCGCTAGCGAGAGTTCATGAGCAGTTCTTC.

This clonotype showed up many times. The V and J genes are TRBV11-3 and TRBJ2-1; no clear D gene. CDR1 and CDR2 (germline): SGHNT, YENEEA. With 1 base removed from V and 2 bases from J, the gap between germline ends came to 12 bases. CDR3 length equals 16 residues. The CDR3 DNA is TGTGCCAGCAGCTTAGGGCCGAGCCAGGCCTACAATGAGCAGTTCTTC. Protein product: CASSLGPSQAYNEQFF.

This clonotype has at least ten counts. This chain connects TRBV7-9 to TRBJ2-3; D tentatively reads TRBD1 or TRBD2 (5 bases each). V lost 5 bases and J 6 bases, leaving 21 bases between the germline ends. Germline assignment: CDR1 SEHNR and CDR2 FQNEAQ (reference sequence). This CDR3 is built from 16 residues. CDR3 DNA: TGTGCCAGCAGCCCTTGGGGGACCCGCACCATCGATACGCAGTATTTT. This gives the protein CASSPWGTRTIDTQYF.

This clonotype occurred many times. The rearrangement joins TRBV6-2 or TRBV6-3 to TRBJ2-4; D possibly corresponds to TRBD2 (7 bases). Deletions cut 2 bases from V and 0 bases from J, with 23 bases between. Germline V gene lookup returns CDR1 MNHEY and CDR2 SVGEGT. This CDR3 spans 20 amino acids. CDR3 region: CASSYPIGRGARLAKNIQYF. CDR3 in DNA: TGTGCCAGCAGTTACCCTATAGGTCGGGGGGCGCGTCTAGCCAAAAACATTCAGTACTTC.

The CDR3 loop reads CASTPSNTGELFF. As DNA, the CDR3 is TGTGCCAGCACCCCCTCAAACACCGGGGAGCTGTTTTTT. The J gene is TRBJ2-2, the V gene TRBV6-1; D call uncertain. The CDR3 covers 13 residues. V lost 7 bases and J 2 bases, leaving 8 bases between the germline ends. CDR1 and CDR2 (germline): MNHNS, SASEGT.

The sample holds many counts of this clonotype. This chain connects TRBV5-1 to TRBJ2-7; TRBD2 might be the D (5 bases). V lost 3 bases and J 11 bases, leaving 15 bases between the germline ends. In germline, CDR1 is SGHRS, CDR2 YFSETQ. The CDR3 covers 12 residues. The CDR3 DNA follows: TGCGCCAGCAGCTCCCCGGGGAAACTGGAGTACTTC. The encoded protein is CASSSPGKLEYF.

About this clonotype: This may be a read error: a much more frequent sequence differs by one nucleotide. The rearrangement uses TRBV2 and TRBJ2-3; TRBD1 matches 7 bases. CDR3 size: 12 residues. Looked up from germline, CDR1 is SNHLY and CDR2 is FYNNEI. CDR3 amino acids: CAFTDRADTQCF. DNA of the CDR3: TGTGCCTTCACCGACAGGGCGGATACGCAGTGTTTT.

J is TRBJ2-3 and V is TRBV19; no clear D. The CDR3 length is 13 residues. Trimming shortened V by 5 bases and J by 8 bases, and 14 bases separated the two germline ends. Per the germline V gene, CDR1 is LNHDA and CDR2 is SQIVND (reference sequence). The CDR3 here is CASSSTTRSTQYF. The CDR3 DNA reads as TGTGCCAGTAGTTCGACCACCCGGTCTACGCAGTATTTT.

This chain uses TRBV3-1 with TRBJ1-2, with D tentatively TRBD1 (5 bases). V lost 6 bases and J lost 4, with 21 bases in between. Per the germline V gene, CDR1 is LGHDT and CDR2 is YNNKEL (reference sequence). The CDR3 has 16 residues. The CDR3 sequence is CASSSGHYKRGYGYTF. The CDR3 nucleotides are TGTGCCAGCAGTTCCGGACACTACAAAAGGGGCTATGGCTACACCTTC. The full variable domain, in which reference TRBV3-1 and TRBJ1-2 provide the parts outside the CDR3, is DTAVSQTPKYLVTQMGNDKSIKCEQNLGHDTMYWYKQDSKKFLKIMFSYNNKELIINETVPNRFSPKSPDKAHLNLHINSLELGDSAVYFCASSSGHYKRGYGYTFGSGTRLTVV.